One and the same sample provided the 2 T cell receptor beta chains below, sequenced in a study of graft-versus-host responses after intestinal transplantation. Data came from immunoSEQ multiplex PCR; TCRdb stores just in-frame clones and leaves some out. The repertoire holds about 90,000 clones, with 85% to 95% as singletons. The antigens of these receptors remain unknown. Specimen: unstimulated CD8+ T cells sorted from spleen or lymph node cells, collected before intestinal transplant. Every receptor here comes from a human donor who received an intestinal transplant.

V is TRBV7-9 and J is TRBJ2-3; the D gene is possibly TRBD1 (6 bases). Germline-derived CDR1 and CDR2 are SEHNR and FQNEAQ (reference sequence). The CDR3 consists of 18 residues. The V and J ends lost 1 base and 6 bases respectively, with 23 bases between them. The CDR3 loop reads CASSLVGGQTSRVDTQYF. CDR3 nucleotides: TGTGCCAGCAGCTTAGTCGGCGGACAGACAAGTAGAGTGGATACGCAGTATTTT.

CDR3 protein: CASSRRGHPSGNTIYF. CDR3 DNA sequence: TGTGCCAGCAGTCGCAGGGGACACCCCTCTGGAAACACCATATATTTT. V usage is TRBV28 and J usage is TRBJ1-3, with a tentative D call TRBD1 (6 bases). The CDR3 spans 16 residues. CDR1 is MDHEN and CDR2 is SYDVKM in the germline V gene. Trimming cost V 5 bases and J 0 bases, with 14 bases left between them.